The 28 T cell receptor beta chains listed next were all sequenced from one sample in a study of shared clonotypes between healthy human individuals. Method: immunoSEQ multiplex PCR; TCRdb's copy keeps in-frame clones and lacks some. The sample has roughly 2,300,000 clones, around 93% seen once. Sequencing was done on a sample of naive CD4+ T cells from PBMCs. The subset denotes: CD45RA+ positively selected. These receptors originate from a man between 18 and 29 years old in good health. Some clones in this sample may be carry-over from other donors' samples.

The rearrangement uses TRBV7-3 and TRBJ2-3; D is uncertain. The CDR3 extends over 14 amino acids. CDR1 and CDR2 (germline): SGHTA, FQGTGA. V lost 2 bases and J 2 bases, leaving 8 bases between the germline ends. CDR3 nucleotide sequence: TGTGCCAGCAGCTTAGAGGCCCTCACAGATACGCAGTATTTT. This encodes CASSLEALTDTQYF.

The chain uses TRBV11-1 and TRBJ2-1; 7 nucleotides match TRBD2. V was pared by 4 bases and J by 7 bases, with 4 bases of the junction left unmatched. Germline CDR1 and CDR2: SGHAT and FQDESV (reference sequence). This CDR3 region has 13 residues. CDR3 loop: CASSSGLGNEQFF. CDR3 in DNA: TGTGCCAGCAGCTCCGGACTAGGGAATGAGCAGTTCTTC.

Worth noting for this clone: This sample also contains other DNA sequences that code for the same CDR3. Here the CDR3 reads CASSVGQGAGELFF. The CDR3 DNA reads as TGTGCCAGCAGCGTAGGACAGGGCGCCGGGGAGCTGTTTTTT. The V gene is TRBV9, the J gene TRBJ2-2; 7 nucleotides agree with TRBD1. The V gene's germline CDR1 is SGDLS and CDR2 YYNGEE. Trimming took 0 bases from V and 6 from J; bases not matched to a gene: 2. CDR3 length: 14 residues.

This clone appeared once. The J gene is TRBJ2-7, the V gene TRBV28; TRBD2 matches 11 bases. Germline lookup yields CDR1 MDHEN and CDR2 SYDVKM. The V segment lost 6 bases and the J segment 0 bases; nucleotides outside the gene matches: 7. The CDR3 sequence is 16 residues long. Here the CDR3 DNA reads TGTGCCAGCAGCCGTATTGGACTAGCGGGCTCCTACGAGCAGTACTTC. This translates into CASSRIGLAGSYEQYF.

As for this clone: The sample carries other DNA sequences with the same CDR3. The rearrangement uses TRBV18 and TRBJ2-7; D gene ambiguous. Germline-derived CDR1 and CDR2 are KGHSH and LQKENI. V lost 3 bases, J lost 3 bases, and 9 bases lay in between. The CDR3 sequence is 13 residues long. The CDR3: CASSPLGRYEQYF. In DNA, the CDR3 is TGTGCCAGCTCACCTCTCGGCCGCTACGAGCAGTACTTC.

The table lists this clone with a few counts. The J gene is TRBJ2-2, the V gene TRBV9; 8 nucleotides agree with TRBD2. The V segment lost 3 bases and the J segment 5 bases; nucleotides outside the gene matches: 9. There are 16 residues in the CDR3. CDR1 is SGDLS, CDR2 YYNGEE, per germline. CDR3 protein: CASSAKPGTRTGELFF. The CDR3 DNA follows: TGTGCCAGCAGCGCCAAGCCCGGGACTAGAACCGGGGAGCTGTTTTTT.

This clone was detected once. The chain carries TRBV18 and TRBJ2-5; 10 nucleotides match TRBD1. CDR1 KGHSH and CDR2 LQKENI come from the germline V gene. Trimming cost V 6 bases and J 5 bases; bases outside gene matches: 9. This CDR3 has 15 residues. DNA for the CDR3: TGTGCCAGCTCTACCGGGACAGGGGCAGTCGAGACCCAGTACTTC. Protein sequence: CASSTGTGAVETQYF.

The chain links TRBV7-2 to TRBJ2-1; weak D call: TRBD2 (6 bases). The CDR3 length is 19 residues. V lost 2 bases, J lost 0 bases, and 20 bases lay in between. Per germline, CDR1 SGHTA and CDR2 FQGNSA. The CDR3 nucleotides are TGTGCCAGCAGCTTATGGGCTACTAGCTCGAACCCCTCCTACAATGAGCAGTTCTTC. Translation: CASSLWATSSNPSYNEQFF.

This clone was seen a handful of times. The chain couples TRBV18 to TRBJ1-1; 8 positions match TRBD1. Germline V gives CDR1 KGHSH, CDR2 LQKENI. The CDR3 length is 14 residues. With 3 bases clipped from V and 3 bases from J, the junction kept 3 bases outside the gene matches. CDR3 coding DNA: TGTGCCAGCTCACCGACAGGGGAGGACACTGAAGCTTTCTTT. It specifies CASSPTGEDTEAFF.

The CDR3 bases are TGCGCCAGCAGCTTGTCCGGGCCCCAAGATACGCAGTATTTT. It is translated as CASSLSGPQDTQYF. The chain combines TRBV5-1 with TRBJ2-3; D is undetermined. V was cut by 1 base and J by 5 bases, with 11 bases left in between. The CDR3 runs to 14 residues. Germline CDR1 SGHRS, CDR2 YFSETQ. The complete variable domain, with remaining parts taken from reference TRBV5-1 and TRBJ2-3, reads KAGVTQTPRYLIKTRGQQVTLSCSPISGHRSVSWYQQTPGQGLQFLFEYFSETQRNKGNFPGRFSGRQFSNSRSEMNVSTLELGDSALYLCASSLSGPQDTQYFGPGTRLTVL.

The V call is TRBV7-9, the J call TRBJ2-5, with 9 bases lining up with TRBD2. Germline CDR1 is SEHNR and CDR2 is FQNEAQ (reference sequence). Germline trimming cut 4 bases from V and 5 bases from J; bases unmatched to any gene: 8. The CDR3 runs 15 residues. CDR3 loop: CASSSGTSYGETQYF. In DNA form, the CDR3 reads TGTGCCAGCAGCTCCGGGACTAGCTACGGGGAGACCCAGTACTTC.

The chain is built from TRBV19 and TRBJ2-3; unclear D gene. Deletions cut 3 bases from V and 3 bases from J, with 13 bases between. The germline CDR1 and CDR2 sequences are LNHDA and SQIVND (reference sequence). The CDR3 consists of 15 residues. The CDR3 nucleotides read TGTGCCAGTAGTATGGTAGGTAGCACGACAGATACGCAGTATTTT. Translated, it gives CASSMVGSTTDTQYF.

The gene calls are TRBV6-5 and TRBJ1-5, with no clear D. Germline CDR1 reads MNHEY; CDR2 reads SVGAGI. The CDR3 is made up of 12 amino acids. Between the trimmed V and J ends, which lost 10 bases and 2 bases, there was a span of 9 bases. Here the CDR3 DNA reads TGTGCCACTTCCTGGGGCAATCAGCCCCAGCATTTT. It specifies CATSWGNQPQHF.

This clone was seen just once. The chain links TRBV6-6 to TRBJ1-2, with unresolved D. V gave up 7 bases and J gave up 4 bases, with 16 bases separating them. This CDR3 has 14 amino acids. CDR1 and CDR2 from the germline V gene are MNHNY and SVGAGI (reference sequence). The CDR3 sequence: CASIPVASRYGYTF. In DNA, the CDR3 is TGTGCCAGCATTCCTGTCGCTAGCCGCTATGGCTACACCTTC.

The chain combines TRBV5-1 with TRBJ2-4, with 7 bases matching TRBD2. Germline V gives CDR1 SGHRS, CDR2 YFSETQ. This CDR3 comprises 15 residues. The trim removed 4 bases at V and 8 bases at J, leaving 12 bases unmatched. The CDR3 here is CASSIDGGLVDIQYF. CDR3 nucleotides: TGCGCCAGCAGCATCGACGGGGGGTTAGTGGACATTCAGTACTTC.

The chain combines TRBV6-5 with TRBJ2-3; TRBD2 is a possible D gene (6 bases). Trimming took 6 bases from V and 8 from J, leaving 9 bases between them. From germline, CDR1 is MNHEY and CDR2 SVGAGI. CDR3 length equals 11 residues. The CDR3 here is CASSNGGTQYF. DNA for the CDR3: TGTGCCAGCAGCAACGGGGGTACGCAGTATTTT.

The chain couples TRBV28 to TRBJ2-7, with 10 bases fitting TRBD1. The CDR3 length is 15 residues. CDR1 is MDHEN, CDR2 SYDVKM, per germline. Germline trimming cut 2 bases from V and 1 base from J; bases unmatched to any gene: 2. The CDR3 region is CASSLGQGGSYEQYF. The CDR3 coding sequence is TGTGCCAGCAGTTTAGGACAGGGGGGGTCCTACGAGCAGTACTTC. Combining the CDR3 with reference TRBV28 and TRBJ2-7 gives the whole variable domain DVKVTQSSRYLVKRTGEKVFLECVQDMDHENMFWYRQDPGLGLRLIYFSYDVKMKEKGDIPEGYSVSREKKERFSLILESASTNQTSMYLCASSLGQGGSYEQYFGPGTRLTVT.

This chain joins TRBV18 and TRBJ2-7, with D possibly matching TRBD2 (6 bases). Trimming stripped 1 base from V and 3 bases from J, with 19 bases between. The V gene's germline CDR1 is KGHSH and CDR2 LQKENI. There are 17 residues in the CDR3. The CDR3 is CASSPLAGGRRRYEQYF. The CDR3 coding sequence is TGTGCCAGCTCACCACTGGCTGGGGGGAGGCGGCGCTACGAGCAGTACTTC.

Remarks on this clone: Other DNA sequences in the sample encode the same CDR3. This sequence joins TRBV29-1 and TRBJ1-1, with D maybe TRBD1 (5 bases). The CDR3 loop spans 14 amino acids. From germline, CDR1 is SQVTM and CDR2 ANQGSEA. The V end lost 4 bases, the J end lost 0 bases, and 12 bases lay between the germline ends. CDR3 amino acids: CSVVGRLMNTEAFF. The CDR3 coding sequence is TGCAGCGTTGTGGGACGGCTAATGAACACTGAAGCTTTCTTT.

The chain couples TRBV6-5 to TRBJ2-7; possibly TRBD1 or TRBD2 for D (7 bases each). The V gene lost 2 bases and the J gene lost 6 bases, with 14 bases spanning the gap. CDR3 size: 14 residues. Germline-derived CDR1 and CDR2 are MNHEY and SVGAGI. CDR3 DNA: TGTGCCAGCAGTTACGGCAGGGGGGGGCTCGAGCAGTACTTC. Translating gives CASSYGRGGLEQYF.

The chain joins TRBV6-5 to TRBJ2-4; D not certain. The V end was cut by 6 bases, the J end by 2 bases, with 14 bases between. The CDR3 spans 15 residues. CDR1 is MNHEY and CDR2 is SVGAGI in the germline V gene. The CDR3 sequence: CASSLRFPPKNIQYF. DNA for the CDR3: TGTGCCAGCAGCTTACGCTTCCCCCCCAAAAACATTCAGTACTTC.

The genes are TRBV10-3 and TRBJ2-2; 11 positions match TRBD1. This CDR3 has 16 residues. The germline V gene encodes CDR1 ENHRY and CDR2 SYGVKD. The trim removed 2 bases at V and 6 bases at J, leaving 5 bases unmatched. CDR3 residues: CAISEGQGAGPGELFF. In DNA, the CDR3 is TGTGCCATCAGTGAGGGACAGGGGGCTGGTCCCGGGGAGCTGTTTTTT.

As regards this clone: A junction boundary mismatches the germline segment, possibly from a read error. The chain combines TRBV25-1 with TRBJ2-1, with 11 positions matching TRBD2. CDR3 length: 15 amino acids. Germline V gene sequence: CDR1 MGHDK, CDR2 SYGVNS. CDR3 region: CASSYGTSTSGSRIF. CDR3 nucleotides: TGTGCCAGCAGCTACGGGACATCCACTAGCGGGAGTCGGATCTTC.

This chain uses TRBV28 with TRBJ2-1; weak D call: TRBD1 (5 bases). The germline CDR1 and CDR2 sequences are MDHEN and SYDVKM. This CDR3 has 12 amino acids. V was trimmed by 6 bases and J by 12 bases, leaving 15 bases between them. CDR3 sequence reads: CASSLRVPGQFF. The CDR3 DNA sequence: TGTGCCAGCAGCCTCAGGGTTCCTGGGCAGTTCTTC.

The chain couples TRBV5-8 to TRBJ2-5; D not resolved. Trimming cost V 5 bases and J 1 base, with 12 bases left between them. Germline V gene data show CDR1 as SGHTS and CDR2 as YDEGEE. The CDR3 runs 14 residues. CDR3 coding DNA: TGTGCCAGCAGTCAAAAGGTAGTCCAAGAGACCCAGTACTTC. It specifies CASSQKVVQETQYF.

J is TRBJ1-4 and V is TRBV19; 8 bases map to TRBD1. CDR3 length: 16 residues. The germline V gene has CDR1 LNHDA and CDR2 SQIVND (reference sequence). After removal of 5 bases from V and 7 bases from J, the junction contained 12 bases not matched to a gene. The CDR3 DNA sequence: TGTGCCAGTAGTCCGCATCTGACAGGGGAGGGTGAAAAACTGTTTTTT. It yields the protein CASSPHLTGEGEKLFF. Filled out from reference TRBV19 and TRBJ1-4, the complete variable domain reads DGGITQSPKYLFRKEGQNVTLSCEQNLNHDAMYWYRQDPGQGLRLIYYSQIVNDFQKGDIAEGYSVSREKKESFPLTVTSAQKNPTAFYLCASSPHLTGEGEKLFFGSGTQLSVL.

This rearrangement joins TRBV11-2 to TRBJ1-1, with D possibly being TRBD1 (5 bases). The V end lost 2 bases, the J end lost 7 bases, and 11 bases lay between the germline ends. The CDR3 has 13 residues. Germline V gives CDR1 SGHAT, CDR2 FQNNGV. CDR3 sequence: CASSLRMGGEAFF. CDR3 sequence (DNA): TGTGCCAGCAGCTTAAGGATGGGGGGTGAAGCTTTCTTT.

The sample holds a few counts of this clone. J is TRBJ1-5 and V is TRBV6-6; 7 bases match TRBD1. V lost 6 bases, J lost 4 bases, and 3 bases stayed unmatched. Germline-derived CDR1 and CDR2 are MNHNY and SVGAGI (reference sequence). The CDR3 runs to 13 residues. The CDR3 loop is CASRVQGNQPQHF. The CDR3 nucleotides are TGTGCCAGCAGAGTACAGGGGAATCAGCCCCAGCATTTT.